The rows below give T cell receptor beta chains drawn from one sample of a study of T cells in Graves' hyperthyroidism and ophthalmopathy. MiXCR, applied by TCRdb to the multiplex PCR reads, yields one record per CDR3 protein. The sample holds hundreds of thousands of distinct CDR3 sequences, approximately 15% seen once. Source material: blood. The receptors were gathered from a man younger than 30 with Graves' ophthalmopathy. Both conserved end residues are part of each CDR3. D genes are given only for firm matches. Size is stated as once, few, many, or a class for an expanded clone.

cdr3_nt cdr3_aa j_call v_call clone_size d_call
TGCGCCAGCAGCCAGCCTGAGTCGGGGGGCACGAATGAGCAGTTCTTC CASSQPESGGTNEQFF TRBJ2-1 TRBV4-1 medium-sized NA
TGTGCCAGCAGTTCTGTGGGACAGGGAGATCGCGAGCAGTACTTC CASSSVGQGDREQYF TRBJ2-7 TRBV27 many TRBD1
TGCAGTGCTTTCGACACGAATGAGCAGTTCTTC CSAFDTNEQFF TRBJ2-1 TRBV20-1 many NA
TGTGCCAGCAGCTTAGGGGGAGGGGGGGTGAACACTGAAGCTTTCTTT CASSLGGGGVNTEAFF TRBJ1-1 TRBV11-2 many NA
TGTGCCAGCAGCTTAGATTCTTGGGGACAGGGGGTCACTGAAGCTTTCTTT CASSLDSWGQGVTEAFF TRBJ1-1 TRBV11-3 many TRBD1
TGTGCCAGCAGCTTAGGGGGTGCTTCGACCTATGGCTACACCTTC CASSLGGASTYGYTF TRBJ1-2 TRBV11-1 many NA
TGTGCCAGTACCGACCTCGGGGGCAATCAGCCCCAGCATTTT CASTDLGGNQPQHF TRBJ1-5 TRBV19 many NA
TGTGCCAGCTCACCGGACGCAGGGTCTCCCTACGAGCAGTACTTC CASSPDAGSPYEQYF TRBJ2-7 TRBV18 many NA
TGTGCCAGCAGTTTTAGACAGTCACCCCTCCACTTT CASSFRQSPLHF TRBJ1-6 TRBV27 many NA
TGCGCCAGCAGCTTGGATGCTGTCAGGATCCAAGAGACCCAGTACTTC CASSLDAVRIQETQYF TRBJ2-5 TRBV5-1 many NA